This TCR beta chain came from a study of memory CD4+ T cells and cytomegalovirus serostatus. Across the whole study: This sample comes from healthy Belgian adults, eight to ten CMV seropositive, 20 to 25 seronegative.

Comment on this clone: The antigen is unknown.

Whole-study results and caveats: Median bootstrapped AUC for CMV status was approximately 0.94 originally, around 0.91 US-trained. CD4+ memory repertoires contained about 40% of the roughly 150 reported CMV TCRbeta sequences.

Single viable CD3+CD4+CD8-CD45RO+ cells were sorted as the memory CD4+ T cells. Assay: immunoSEQ multiplex PCR; the TCRdb copy retains only in-frame clones and omits some. The sample shows some 65,000 clones, roughly 75% of them seen only once. Sequencing input: memory CD4+ T cells from blood. The sequence derives from an adult in good health and CMV-seronegative. Some clones in this sample may be carry-over from other donors' samples.

The CDR3 loop is CASSFSGESTDTQYF. In DNA form, the CDR3 reads TGTGCCAGTAGCTTTAGCGGGGAAAGCACAGATACGCAGTATTTT. The chain joins TRBV19 to TRBJ2-3; TRBD2 matches 8 bases. Trimming took 6 bases from V and 0 from J; bases not matched to a gene: 5. The CDR3 loop spans 15 amino acids. The germline V gene encodes CDR1 LNHDA and CDR2 SQIVND (reference sequence).